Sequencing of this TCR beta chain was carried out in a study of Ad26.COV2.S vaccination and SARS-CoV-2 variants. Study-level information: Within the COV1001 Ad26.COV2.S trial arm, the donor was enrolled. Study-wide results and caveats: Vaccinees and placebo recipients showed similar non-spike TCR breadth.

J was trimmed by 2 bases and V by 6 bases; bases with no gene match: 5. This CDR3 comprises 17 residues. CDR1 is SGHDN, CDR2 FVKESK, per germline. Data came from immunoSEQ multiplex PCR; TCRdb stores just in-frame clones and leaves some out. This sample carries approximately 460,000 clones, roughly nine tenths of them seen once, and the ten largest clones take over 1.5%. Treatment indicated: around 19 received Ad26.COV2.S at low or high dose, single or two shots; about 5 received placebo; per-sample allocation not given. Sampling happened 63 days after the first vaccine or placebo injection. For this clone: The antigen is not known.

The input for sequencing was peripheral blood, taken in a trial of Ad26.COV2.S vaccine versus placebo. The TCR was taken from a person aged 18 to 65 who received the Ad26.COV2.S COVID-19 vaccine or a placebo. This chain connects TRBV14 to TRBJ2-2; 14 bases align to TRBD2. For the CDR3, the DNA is TGTGCCAGCAGACTCGGACTAGCGGGAGGAAACACCGGGGAGCTGTTTTTT. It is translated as CASRLGLAGGNTGELFF.